The next 9 T cell receptor beta chains were all read from a single sample in a study of cytomegalovirus exposure and HLA in healthy donors. The PCR contained 60 Vbeta and 13 Jbeta primers. TCRdb's copy holds only in-frame clones and misses some; the assay was immunoSEQ multiplex PCR. The sample includes some 130,000 clones, 80% of them seen just once. Sequencing used PBMCs. These receptors came from a man aged 30-40 years in good health and CMV-seronegative.

The gene calls are TRBV20-1 and TRBJ1-5; D ambiguous. Trimming shortened V by 4 bases and J by 7 bases, and 8 bases separated the two germline ends. The length of the CDR3 is 11 residues. Germline loops: CDR1 DFQATT, CDR2 SNEGSKA (reference sequence). The CDR3 DNA is TGCAGTGCTACGGGTGGCCAGCCCCAGCATTTT. It is translated as CSATGGQPQHF.

A single count supports this clone. The chain joins TRBV30 to TRBJ2-7; tentative D call: TRBD1 (6 bases). The CDR3 sequence is 12 residues long. Germline values: CDR1 GTSNPN, CDR2 SVGIG (reference sequence). Trimming pared 5 bases from V and 1 base from J, leaving 9 bases between. The CDR3 region has the DNA TGTGCCTGGGGACAGCAGTCCTACGAGCAGTACTTC. This gives the protein CAWGQQSYEQYF.

The genes are TRBV9 and TRBJ2-3; D unresolved. Trimming left V 4 bases short and J 1 base short, with 4 bases between. The CDR3 totals 12 residues. Looked up from germline, CDR1 is SGDLS and CDR2 is YYNGEE. The CDR3 sequence is CASSSGTDTQYF. The DNA of the CDR3 is TGTGCCAGCAGCTCCGGCACAGATACGCAGTATTTT.

V and J are TRBV13 and TRBJ2-2; perhaps TRBD1 as D (5 bases). CDR3 length equals 13 residues. Germline CDR1 is PRHDT and CDR2 is FYEKMQ (reference sequence). The V end was cut by 5 bases, the J end by 5 bases, with 9 bases between. The chain's CDR3 is CASSLTVTGELFF. In DNA form, the CDR3 reads TGTGCCAGCAGCCTGACAGTAACCGGGGAGCTGTTTTTT. Full variable domain (rest looked up from reference TRBV13 and TRBJ2-2): AAGVIQSPRHLIKEKRETATLKCYPIPRHDTVYWYQQGPGQDPQFLISFYEKMQSDKGSIPDRFSAQQFSDYHSELNMSSLELGDSALYFCASSLTVTGELFFGEGSRLTVL.

CDR3 protein: CASSSGLNEKLFF. CDR3 bases: TGTGCCAGTAGTAGCGGTTTAAATGAAAAACTGTTTTTT. This chain uses TRBV19 with TRBJ1-4; D not resolved. The V end lost 4 bases, the J end lost 5 bases, and 8 bases lay between the germline ends. CDR1 LNHDA and CDR2 SQIVND come from the germline V gene (reference sequence). The CDR3 runs to 13 residues.

The rearrangement links TRBV4-3 to TRBJ2-3, with TRBD2 identical over 7 bases. The germline V gene encodes CDR1 LGHNA and CDR2 YSLEER. This CDR3 comprises 15 residues. The J segment lost 4 bases and the V segment lost 3 bases, leaving 7 bases of the junction unmatched. The CDR3 region is CASSQAGEQADTQYF. CDR3 DNA sequence: TGCGCCAGCAGCCAGGCGGGAGAACAGGCAGATACGCAGTATTTT.

The rearrangement links TRBV19 to TRBJ2-7; D remains unclear. Trimming left V 6 bases short and J 0 bases short, with 18 bases between. The CDR3 runs to 16 residues. The germline gives CDR1 LNHDA, CDR2 SQIVND (reference sequence). Written as DNA, the CDR3 is TGTGCCAGTAGAGACCTCAAAGTTGCGGCCTCCTACGAGCAGTACTTC. It is translated as CASRDLKVAASYEQYF.

The V and J genes are TRBV28 and TRBJ2-5; D is perhaps TRBD1 (6 bases). Germline values: CDR1 MDHEN, CDR2 SYDVKM. The CDR3 has 15 amino acids. V lost 5 bases to trimming and J lost 5 bases, with 18 bases between them. CDR3 coding DNA: TGTGCCAGCAGTCCGACCACAGGGTTTGGGGAGACCCAGTACTTC. Translated, it gives CASSPTTGFGETQYF.

This rearrangement joins TRBV11-2 to TRBJ1-4; no definite D call. Trimming took off 2 bases at V and 5 bases at J, with 15 bases between the two ends. The CDR3 length is 16 residues. CDR1 SGHAT and CDR2 FQNNGV come from the germline V gene. The CDR3 sequence: CASSLWSTALNEKLFF. The CDR3, as DNA: TGTGCCAGCAGCTTATGGTCCACAGCATTGAATGAAAAACTGTTTTTT.